The rows below give T cell receptor beta chains drawn from one sample of a study of vaccination and CD4 T cells after COVID-19. TCRdb fed the PCR reads into MiXCR, producing one record per CDR3 protein. This sample has under 20,000 distinct CDR3 sequences, with 47% found just once. Antigen specificity for these receptors is unknown. Sequencing was performed on cultured CD4+ T cells from blood. All receptors come from a human donor with COVID-19. Each CDR3 is given without its conserved first and last residue. Fields, in order: J gene, V gene, CDR3 protein.

j_call: TRBJ2-5; v_call: TRBV6-1; cdr3_aa: ASRPTGGRRETQY
j_call: TRBJ2-5; v_call: TRBV7-2; cdr3_aa: ASTSPRGLGGETQY
j_call: TRBJ1-1; v_call: TRBV20-1; cdr3_aa: SARGLGRGNTEAF
j_call: TRBJ2-5; v_call: TRBV12-3/TRBV12-4; cdr3_aa: ASSWGQTQY
j_call: TRBJ1-5; v_call: TRBV7-9; cdr3_aa: ASSPGNSNQPQH
j_call: TRBJ2-3; v_call: TRBV2; cdr3_aa: ASTRADSSTDTQY
j_call: TRBJ2-1; v_call: TRBV7-3; cdr3_aa: ASSRSSGGPAYNEQF
j_call: TRBJ2-7; v_call: TRBV19; cdr3_aa: ASSIQRGGPYEQY
j_call: TRBJ2-3; v_call: TRBV7-8; cdr3_aa: ASSLTGTPGTDTQY
j_call: TRBJ2-5; v_call: TRBV6-1; cdr3_aa: ASRLGQVETQY
j_call: TRBJ1-2; v_call: TRBV12-3/TRBV12-4; cdr3_aa: ASSPENYGYT
j_call: TRBJ1-6; v_call: TRBV27; cdr3_aa: ASSFEGEVGSPLH
j_call: TRBJ2-1; v_call: TRBV4-3; cdr3_aa: ASSQEPMRRFGVNEQF
j_call: TRBJ2-5; v_call: TRBV7-2; cdr3_aa: AGGLAGGRETQY
j_call: TRBJ1-2; v_call: TRBV28; cdr3_aa: ASSDQGYGYT
j_call: TRBJ2-3; v_call: TRBV11-2; cdr3_aa: ASSLDGKGGTDTQY